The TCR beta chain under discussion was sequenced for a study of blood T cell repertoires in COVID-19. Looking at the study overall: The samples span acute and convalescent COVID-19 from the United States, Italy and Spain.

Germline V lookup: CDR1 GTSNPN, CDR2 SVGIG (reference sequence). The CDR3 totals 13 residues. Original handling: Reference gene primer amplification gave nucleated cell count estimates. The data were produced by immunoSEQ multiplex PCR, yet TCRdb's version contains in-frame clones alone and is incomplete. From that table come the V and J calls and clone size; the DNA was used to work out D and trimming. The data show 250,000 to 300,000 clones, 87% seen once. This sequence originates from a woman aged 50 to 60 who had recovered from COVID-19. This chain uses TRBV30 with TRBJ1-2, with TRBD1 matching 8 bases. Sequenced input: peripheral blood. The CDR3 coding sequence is TGTGCTCGTCGGCCCGGACAGGGAAAGGGCTACACCTTC. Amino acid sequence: CARRPGQGKGYTF.